The present TCR beta chain was sequenced within a study of T cell responses to AZD1222 COVID-19 vaccine. About the research overall: Analysis merged second doses at about 4 or about 12 weeks.

Clones were sequenced by immunoSEQ multiplex PCR, and TCRdb holds only the in-frame ones, with some missing. Of 95,000 to 150,000 clones listed, around 92% are singletons. The sequence came from an adult in good health. The material sequenced was peripheral blood, taken on day 0 of AZD1222 vaccination.

The CDR3, as DNA: TGTGCCAGCAGTTCTCAAGCGGGGGGTTACAATGAGCAGTTCTTC. The encoded protein is CASSSQAGGYNEQFF. The chain uses TRBV6-6 and TRBJ2-1; 9 bases map to TRBD2. There are 15 residues in the CDR3. Germline CDR1 is MNHNY and CDR2 is SVGAGI (reference sequence). Trimming took 4 bases from V and 4 from J; bases not matched to a gene: 5.